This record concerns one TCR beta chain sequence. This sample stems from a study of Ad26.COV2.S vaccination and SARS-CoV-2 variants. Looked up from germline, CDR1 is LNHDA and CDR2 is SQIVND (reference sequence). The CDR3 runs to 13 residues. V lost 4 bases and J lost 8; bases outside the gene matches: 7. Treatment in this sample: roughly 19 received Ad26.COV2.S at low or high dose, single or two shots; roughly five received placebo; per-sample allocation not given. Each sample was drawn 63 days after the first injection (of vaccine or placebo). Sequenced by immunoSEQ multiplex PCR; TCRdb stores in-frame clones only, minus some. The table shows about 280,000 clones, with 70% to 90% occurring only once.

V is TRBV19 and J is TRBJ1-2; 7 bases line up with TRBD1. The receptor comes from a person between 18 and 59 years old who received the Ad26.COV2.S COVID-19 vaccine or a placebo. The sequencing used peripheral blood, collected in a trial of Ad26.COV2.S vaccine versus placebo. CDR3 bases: TGTGCCAGTAGTACGGACAGGTTGGGGGGCTACACCTTC. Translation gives CASSTDRLGGYTF.